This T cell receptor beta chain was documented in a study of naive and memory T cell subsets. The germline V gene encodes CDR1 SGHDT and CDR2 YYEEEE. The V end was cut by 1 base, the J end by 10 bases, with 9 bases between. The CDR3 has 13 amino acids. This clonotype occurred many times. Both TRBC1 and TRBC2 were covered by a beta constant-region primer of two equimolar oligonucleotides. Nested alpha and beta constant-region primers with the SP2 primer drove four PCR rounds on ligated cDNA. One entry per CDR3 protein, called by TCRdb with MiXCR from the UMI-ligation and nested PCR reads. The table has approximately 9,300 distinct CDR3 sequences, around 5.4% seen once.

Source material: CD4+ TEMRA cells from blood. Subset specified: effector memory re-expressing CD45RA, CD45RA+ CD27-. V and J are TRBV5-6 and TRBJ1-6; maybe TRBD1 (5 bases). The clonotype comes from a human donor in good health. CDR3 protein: CASSLFGGSPLHF. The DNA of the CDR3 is TGTGCCAGCAGCTTGTTTGGGGGATCACCCCTCCACTTT.